These T cell receptor beta chains were read from a single sample in a study of T cells in localized non-small cell lung cancer. TCRdb's copy holds only in-frame clones and misses some; the assay was immunoSEQ multiplex PCR. The sample holds approximately 4,000 clones, 20% to 30% seen once. This specimen was lung tumor tissue, taken before any cancer treatment. All receptors derive from a man aged 40-75 years with stage II lung adenocarcinoma. CDR3s include the opening cysteine and the closing phenylalanine or tryptophan. A D gene is named only where the DNA matches it firmly. Clone size is not always given. Where it is, it says once, few, many or a class for expanded clones.

CDR3nt	CDR3aa	d_gene	len	abundance	v_gene	j_gene
TGCGCCAGCAGCTTAGCGGGGAAGAACACCGGGGAGCTGTTTTTT	CASSLAGKNTGELFF	TRBD2	15	-	TRBV5-1	TRBJ2-2
TGTGCCAGCAGCGCAGGTTGGCCCTATGGCTACACCTTC	CASSAGWPYGYTF	-	13	few	TRBV9	TRBJ1-2
TGTGCCAGCAGTGAAGGGGGATCCGGCTCTGGAAACACCATATATTTT	CASSEGGSGSGNTIYF	-	16	once	TRBV28	TRBJ1-3
TGCGCCAGCAGAACAGGGGCAGGTAATTCACCCCTCCACTTT	CASRTGAGNSPLHF	TRBD1	14	-	TRBV10-2	TRBJ1-6
TGTGCCAGCAGCTTCAGGGCAACTAATGAAAAACTGTTTTTT	CASSFRATNEKLFF	-	14	-	TRBV7-5	TRBJ1-4
TGTGCCAGCAGCCAATCGGGGGGGCGTCAGCCCCAGCATTTT	CASSQSGGRQPQHF	-	14	medium-sized	TRBV6-8	TRBJ1-5
TGTGCCAGCAGCCAAGGGGTAGGCCCGAACACTGAAGCTTTCTTT	CASSQGVGPNTEAFF	-	15	medium-sized	TRBV14	TRBJ1-1
TGTGCCAGCAGGGGGGACAGGGGAGTCACAGATACGCAGTATTTT	CASRGDRGVTDTQYF	TRBD1	15	few	TRBV6-8	TRBJ2-3
TGTGCCACCAGCAGAGACGATAGGAGGGAGGGTTTGGAGACCCAGTACTTC	CATSRDDRREGLETQYF	TRBD2	17	few	TRBV15	TRBJ2-5
TGTGCCAGCAGCCTTGCAGCGGGGGCAAGAGGCTACACCTTC	CASSLAAGARGYTF	-	14	-	TRBV7-5	TRBJ1-2
TGTGCCAGCAGTTACTCGACTAGCGGGGGCCCAGATACGCAGTATTTT	CASSYSTSGGPDTQYF	TRBD2	16	-	TRBV6-8	TRBJ2-3
TGTGCCACCACGAGGAGGGGCACAGATACGCAGTATTTT	CATTRRGTDTQYF	-	13	many	TRBV6-8	TRBJ2-3
TGTGCCAGCAGCGACGGCGTAGCGCACTACAATGAGCAGTTCTTC	CASSDGVAHYNEQFF	-	15	large	TRBV6-8	TRBJ2-1
TGTGCCACAGGGATGTCCGAGGACACTGAAGCTTTCTTT	CATGMSEDTEAFF	-	13	-	TRBV19	TRBJ1-1
TGCGCCAGCAGCCCCCTGACAGGGGACGCTGAAGCTTTCTTT	CASSPLTGDAEAFF	TRBD1	14	-	TRBV5-1	TRBJ1-1
TGCGCCAGCAGCCCCGGGGGTGGGGACACCGGGGAGCTGTTTTTT	CASSPGGGDTGELFF	-	15	few	TRBV5-1	TRBJ2-2
TGCGCCAGCAGCCCCGGGTCACTATTCAGCTCCTACGAGCAGTACTTC	CASSPGSLFSSYEQYF	-	16	few	TRBV5-1	TRBJ2-7
TGTGCCAGCAGTTTAACTAGCGGGGGTACGACCGGGGAGCTGTTTTTT	CASSLTSGGTTGELFF	TRBD2	16	-	TRBV28	TRBJ2-2
TGTGCCAGCAGTGGAACAGGATCAAGCGCTGAAGCTTTCTTT	CASSGTGSSAEAFF	-	14	-	TRBV6-8	TRBJ1-1
TGCGCCAGCAGCCAAGATGTCTTCGGGGGGCAAGAGACCCAGTACTTC	CASSQDVFGGQETQYF	TRBD2	16	few	TRBV4-1	TRBJ2-5
TGTGCCAGTAGTATCATGGCGGGGGGGCTTAACTCCTACAATGAGCAGTTCTTC	CASSIMAGGLNSYNEQFF	TRBD2	18	few	TRBV19	TRBJ2-1
TGTGCCAGCACTAAGGACAGGGGAAGGGAAAAACTGTTTTTT	CASTKDRGREKLFF	TRBD1	14	medium-sized	TRBV6-8	TRBJ1-4
TGTGCCAGCAGCTTGCTACAGGGGGTCAGTGAAAAACTGTTTTTT	CASSLLQGVSEKLFF	TRBD1	15	-	TRBV11-3	TRBJ1-4
TGTGCCAGCAGGGCAGGGCACAACTATGGCTACACCTTC	CASRAGHNYGYTF	-	13	medium-sized	TRBV6-8	TRBJ1-2
TGTGCCAGCAGCTTAGTATACCGCTCCTACGAGCAGTACTTC	CASSLVYRSYEQYF	-	14	medium-sized	TRBV11-3	TRBJ2-7
TGTGCCAGCACCCCCGGCGGGGATTTTAGTAAAGAGACCCAGTACTTC	CASTPGGDFSKETQYF	-	16	-	TRBV28	TRBJ2-5
TGTGCCTGGAGTGTAGGGCGGGGGAGCACAGATACGCAGTATTTT	CAWSVGRGSTDTQYF	TRBD2	15	few	TRBV30	TRBJ2-3
TGTGCCAGCAGCTTAACAGCGGGGGGTGCAGATACGCAGTATTTT	CASSLTAGGADTQYF	TRBD2	15	few	TRBV7-1	TRBJ2-3
TGTGCCAGTAGCCTCGACTGGACAGGGTGGGGACAGCCCCAGCATTTT	CASSLDWTGWGQPQHF	TRBD1	16	hyperexpanded	TRBV19	TRBJ1-5
TGCGCCAGCAGCCTGGACAGGGCGAACACCGGGGAGCTGTTTTTT	CASSLDRANTGELFF	TRBD1	15	-	TRBV5-1	TRBJ2-2
TGTGCCAGCAGTTCCCAGGACAGGTACGGCGGTCAGCCCCAGCATTTT	CASSSQDRYGGQPQHF	TRBD1	16	few	TRBV9	TRBJ1-5
TGTGCCAGCAGCCCGGGACTAGCGGGGTCGGGCACCGGGGAGCTGTTTTTT	CASSPGLAGSGTGELFF	TRBD2	17	-	TRBV7-6	TRBJ2-2
TGTGCCAGCTCGCCGGCAGGGCGGAACACTGAAGCTTTCTTT	CASSPAGRNTEAFF	-	14	-	TRBV18	TRBJ1-1
TGTGCCAGCAGCTTGGGACAGCCCGACACAGATACGCAGTATTTT	CASSLGQPDTDTQYF	TRBD1	15	many	TRBV11-3	TRBJ2-3
TGCGCCAGCAGTGAGTCGCGGGGGAGTGGAAACATTCAGTACTTC	CASSESRGSGNIQYF	TRBD2	15	few	TRBV10-2	TRBJ2-4
TGTGCCAGCAGTTCCCCCGCGGGGGGCCTGGGCAATCAGCCCCAGCATTTT	CASSSPAGGLGNQPQHF	-	17	-	TRBV6-8	TRBJ1-5
TGCGCCAGCAGCTTAGATTGGGGGAACGAGCAGTACTTC	CASSLDWGNEQYF	-	13	-	TRBV23-1	TRBJ2-7
TGTGCCGGCGGACAGACCCAAGAGACCCAGTACTTC	CAGGQTQETQYF	-	12	few	TRBV9	TRBJ2-5
TGTGCCAGTAGTCTCTTGTCGGAGGAGACCCAGTACTTC	CASSLLSEETQYF	-	13	-	TRBV19	TRBJ2-5
TGTGCCAGCAGCGTACAGTCTTACTCCTACGAGCAGTACTTC	CASSVQSYSYEQYF	-	14	few	TRBV9	TRBJ2-7
TGTGCCAGCAGACCCGGGACCCTCTTTGATCAGCCCCAGCATTTT	CASRPGTLFDQPQHF	-	15	-	TRBV28	TRBJ1-5
TGTGCCAGCAGTCAAGGGGGCACTTCGAACACTGAAGCTTTCTTT	CASSQGGTSNTEAFF	TRBD1	15	medium-sized	TRBV11-3	TRBJ1-1
TGTGCCAGTAGTATTAGGGGGGGCTTCGCAGATACGCAGTATTTT	CASSIRGGFADTQYF	-	15	-	TRBV19	TRBJ2-3
TGTGCCAGCAGCTTTACTGGCTTCTCCGAGCAGTACTTC	CASSFTGFSEQYF	-	13	-	TRBV7-4	TRBJ2-7
TGTGCCAGCTCACCACCGGGGGCGAATGAGCAGTTCTTC	CASSPPGANEQFF	-	13	few	TRBV18	TRBJ2-1
TGCAGCGTTGTACCCGAGGGGTTAGGGACCCAGTACTTC	CSVVPEGLGTQYF	-	13	-	TRBV29-1	TRBJ2-5
TGCAGCGTTGCAAGCGGGGTAGGGCTTATGGAGACCCAGTACTTC	CSVASGVGLMETQYF	TRBD2	15	-	TRBV29-1	TRBJ2-5
TGTGCCAGCAGCCCCACCGGGGCCCTCGGCCACGAGCAGTACTTC	CASSPTGALGHEQYF	-	15	large	TRBV11-3	TRBJ2-7
TGTGCCAGCAGAGAAACTAGGATGAACGAGCAGTACTTC	CASRETRMNEQYF	-	13	-	TRBV14	TRBJ2-7
TGTGCCAGCTCACCAGGGCAGACTGAAGCTTTCTTT	CASSPGQTEAFF	-	12	-	TRBV18	TRBJ1-1
TGTGCCAGCAGCCAGGCGGTAGGACAGGGTAGCAATCAGCCCCAGCATTTT	CASSQAVGQGSNQPQHF	TRBD1	17	few	TRBV11-3	TRBJ1-5
TGTGCCAGCAGTTTAAGGCGGATACGCACAGATACGCAGTATTTT	CASSLRRIRTDTQYF	-	15	-	TRBV28	TRBJ2-3
TGTGCCAGCAGCTTGGGTGTTTTGGGGGATGCAGATACGCAGTATTTT	CASSLGVLGDADTQYF	-	16	few	TRBV11-3	TRBJ2-3
TGTGCCAGCAGCTTTATGGTGAGCTTGGACACCGGGGAGCTGTTTTTT	CASSFMVSLDTGELFF	-	16	-	TRBV11-3	TRBJ2-2
TGCGCCAGCAGCCAAGATTCGGGGAACACCGGGGAGCTGTTTTTT	CASSQDSGNTGELFF	-	15	-	TRBV4-1	TRBJ2-2